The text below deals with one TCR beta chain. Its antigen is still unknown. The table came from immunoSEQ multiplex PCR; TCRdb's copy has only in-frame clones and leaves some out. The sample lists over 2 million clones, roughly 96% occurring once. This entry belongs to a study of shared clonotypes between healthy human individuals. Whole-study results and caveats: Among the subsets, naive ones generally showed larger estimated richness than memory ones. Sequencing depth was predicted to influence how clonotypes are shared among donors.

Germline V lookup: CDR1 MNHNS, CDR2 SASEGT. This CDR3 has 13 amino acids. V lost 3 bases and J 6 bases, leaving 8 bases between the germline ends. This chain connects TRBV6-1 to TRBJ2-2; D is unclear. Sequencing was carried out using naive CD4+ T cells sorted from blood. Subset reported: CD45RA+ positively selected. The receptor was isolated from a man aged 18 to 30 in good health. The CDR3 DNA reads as TGTGCCAGCAGTGATCTCGTCCCCGGGGAGCTGTTTTTT. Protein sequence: CASSDLVPGELFF.